This T cell receptor (beta chain) was retrieved from a study of radiotherapy plus CTLA-4 blockade in lung cancer. Across the whole study: For less than 20% of patients, objective responses occurred, and about 30% had disease control.

For this clone: The antigen remains undetermined.

Sequencing was performed with immunoSEQ multiplex PCR; in TCRdb, only in-frame clones are kept and a portion is missing. The sample lists about 45,000 clones, around 73% seen once, with around 3.3% in the top ten. Focal radiation was given together with CTLA-4 blockade (ipilimumab) to patients with chemo-refractory metastatic non-small-cell lung cancer. Study results and limitations: Early blood T cell clone dynamics, with interferon-beta, were reported to best predict response.

This TCR derives from a human donor with non-small cell lung cancer who had a complete response to radiotherapy plus ipilimumab. This specimen was peripheral blood, taken from a patient treated with radiotherapy plus ipilimumab.

CDR3 sequence reads: CASSALSSGANVLTF. The CDR3 DNA reads as TGTGCCAGTAGTGCCCTCAGCTCTGGGGCCAACGTCCTGACTTTC. V gene TRBV19 combines with J gene TRBJ2-6; D ambiguous. The V gene lost 5 bases and the J gene lost 0 bases, with 8 bases spanning the gap. The CDR3 covers 15 residues. Germline V gene lookup returns CDR1 LNHDA and CDR2 SQIVND (reference sequence).